This TCR beta chain came from a study of CD8 T cells in Susac syndrome. Broader study findings: It was acknowledged in the study that the number of individuals who were included in its TCR sequencing and HLA analysis was relatively small.

RNA, at about 0.45 to 1 ug, was reverse transcribed with random hexamers. Multiplex PCR with immunoSEQ amplified the TCR beta CDR3 across 54 Vbeta and 13 Jbeta. TCRdb independently ran MiXCR on the immunoSEQ multiplex PCR reads; one entry per CDR3 protein. Of 120,000 or so distinct CDR3 sequences listed, roughly 95% are singletons. Peripheral blood CD8+ and CD4+ T cells were profiled by TCR beta sequencing. Healthy donors served as age- and sex-matched controls. Notes on this clonotype: Its antigen is not identified.

The V gene lost 4 bases and the J gene lost 4 bases, with 17 bases spanning the gap. This CDR3 is 15 amino acids long. The germline gives CDR1 SGHRS, CDR2 YFSETQ. The receptor was derived from a human donor in good health. The chain employs TRBV5-1 and TRBJ2-5; D is unresolved. Sequencing was carried out using CD4+ T cells from PBMCs. In DNA, the CDR3 is TGCGCCAGCAGCACGGGCCCTTCTAAGAGAGAGACCCAGTACTTC. It encodes CASSTGPSKRETQYF.